Listed here are 4 T cell receptor beta chains from one sample, sequenced in a study of blood T cell repertoires in COVID-19. Clones were read by immunoSEQ multiplex PCR, and TCRdb kept only the in-frame ones, dropping some. The sample shows over 150,000 clones, around 84% of them seen only once. The sample taken for sequencing was peripheral blood. These TCRs come from a man older than 75 with acute or convalescent COVID-19.

The chain links TRBV11-2 to TRBJ2-3, with TRBD2 matching 11 bases. Trimming at V came to 0 bases and at J to 4 bases, leaving 3 bases not matched to a gene. The CDR3 covers 16 residues. CDR1 SGHAT and CDR2 FQNNGV come from the germline V gene. The CDR3 region is CASSLDLAGGPDTQYF. The DNA for the CDR3 is TGTGCCAGCAGCTTAGATCTAGCGGGGGGCCCAGATACGCAGTATTTT.

The CDR3 DNA sequence: TGTGCCAGCAGCTTAACAGCCCCGGGACAGGGCTCCTACGAGCAGTACTTC. Its translation is CASSLTAPGQGSYEQYF. The chain combines TRBV7-3 with TRBJ2-7; 9 bases are a match to TRBD1. The CDR3 consists of 17 residues. The V and J ends lost 0 bases and 0 bases, in that order; junction bases with no gene match: 6. The germline V gene has CDR1 SGHTA and CDR2 FQGTGA.

The V and J genes are TRBV6-5 and TRBJ1-5; D perhaps matches TRBD1 (5 bases). V shed 0 bases and J shed 3 bases, with 9 bases lying between them. CDR3 length: 15 residues. Germline loops: CDR1 MNHEY, CDR2 SVGAGI. CDR3 in DNA: TGTGCCAGCAGTTACTCCGCAGGGAACAATCAGCCCCAGCATTTT. Amino acid sequence: CASSYSAGNNQPQHF.

The rearrangement links TRBV4-2 to TRBJ2-1, with TRBD2 matching 7 bases. Looked up from germline, CDR1 is LGHNA and CDR2 is YNFKEQ. The CDR3 loop spans 15 amino acids. The V segment lost 4 bases and the J segment 2 bases; nucleotides outside the gene matches: 5. CDR3 in amino acids: CASSPGRGAYNEQFF. The CDR3 bases are TGTGCCAGCAGCCCAGGTCGGGGGGCCTACAATGAGCAGTTCTTC.